This T cell receptor beta chain was captured by sequencing in a study of cytomegalovirus exposure and HLA in healthy donors. Study-level results: As immune exposure information, only CMV serostatus was available.

The PCR contained 60 Vbeta and 13 Jbeta primers. The data were produced by immunoSEQ multiplex PCR, yet TCRdb's version contains in-frame clones alone and is incomplete. The profile shows around 120,000 clones, approximately 69% of them singletons. This CDR3 is built from 15 residues. V gave up 5 bases and J gave up 0 bases, with 13 bases separating them. Per germline, CDR1 MNHNS and CDR2 SASEGT. As regards this clone: Antigen unknown.

This clonotype was sampled from a woman aged 45 to 65 in good health and CMV-seropositive. The genes are TRBV6-1 and TRBJ1-1; D uncertain. What was sequenced was PBMCs. Here the CDR3 DNA reads TGTGCCAGCAGTTTATATTTGTCGGTGAACACTGAAGCTTTCTTT. Its translation is CASSLYLSVNTEAFF.